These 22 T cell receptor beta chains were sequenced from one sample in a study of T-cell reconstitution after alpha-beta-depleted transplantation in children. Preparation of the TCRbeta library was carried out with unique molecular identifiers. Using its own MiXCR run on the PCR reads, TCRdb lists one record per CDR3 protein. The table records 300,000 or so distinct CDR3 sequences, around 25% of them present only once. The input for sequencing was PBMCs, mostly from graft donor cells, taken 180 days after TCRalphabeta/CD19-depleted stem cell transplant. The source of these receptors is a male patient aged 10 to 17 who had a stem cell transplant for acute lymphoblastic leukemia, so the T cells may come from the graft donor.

The CDR3 DNA sequence: TGTGCCAGCAGCGACGAACAATTCTACAATGAGCAGTTCTTC. This translates into CASSDEQFYNEQFF. The chain recombines TRBV9 with TRBJ2-1; no reliable D call. V was pared by 3 bases and J by 3 bases, with 10 bases between. The CDR3 is 14 residues long. The V gene's germline CDR1 is SGDLS and CDR2 YYNGEE.

The chain's CDR3 is CASSKVASGGSYEQYF. The CDR3 bases are TGTGCCAGCAGCAAAGTTGCAAGCGGGGGCTCCTACGAGCAGTACTTC. The rearrangement links TRBV21-1 to TRBJ2-7. TRBV21-1 corresponds to a pseudogene. The CDR3 is made up of 16 amino acids.

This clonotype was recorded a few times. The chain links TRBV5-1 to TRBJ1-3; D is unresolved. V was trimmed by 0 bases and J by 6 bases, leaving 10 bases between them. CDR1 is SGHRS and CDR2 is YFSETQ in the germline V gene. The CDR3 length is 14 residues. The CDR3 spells CASSLAVTSNTIYF. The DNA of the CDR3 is TGCGCCAGCAGCTTGGCTGTAACCTCAAACACCATATATTTT.

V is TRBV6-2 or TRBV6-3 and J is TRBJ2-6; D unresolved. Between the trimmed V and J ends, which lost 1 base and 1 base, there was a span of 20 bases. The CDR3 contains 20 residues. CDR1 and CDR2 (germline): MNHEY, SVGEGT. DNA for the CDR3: TGTGCCAGCAGTTACTTCTCCCCTGCTTTGACATCTTCTGGGGCCAACGTCCTGACTTTC. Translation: CASSYFSPALTSSGANVLTF.

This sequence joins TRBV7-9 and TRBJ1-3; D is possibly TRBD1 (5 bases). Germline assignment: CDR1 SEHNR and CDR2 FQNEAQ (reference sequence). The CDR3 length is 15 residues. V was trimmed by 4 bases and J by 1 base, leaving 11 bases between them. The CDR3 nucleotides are TGTGCCAGCAGCTCGGTACCAGGGTCTGGAAACACCATATATTTT. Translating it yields CASSSVPGSGNTIYF.

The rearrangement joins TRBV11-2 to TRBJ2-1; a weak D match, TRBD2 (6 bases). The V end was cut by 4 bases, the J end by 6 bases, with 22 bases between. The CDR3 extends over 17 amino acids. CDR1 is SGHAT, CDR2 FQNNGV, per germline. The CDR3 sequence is CASSSRGPTGAPNEQFF. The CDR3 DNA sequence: TGTGCCAGCAGCTCCCGGGGACCCACGGGAGCCCCCAATGAGCAGTTCTTC.

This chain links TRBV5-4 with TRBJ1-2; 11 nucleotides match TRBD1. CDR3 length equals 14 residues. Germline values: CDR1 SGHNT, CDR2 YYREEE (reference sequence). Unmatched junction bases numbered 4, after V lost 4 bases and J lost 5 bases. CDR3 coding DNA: TGTGCCAGCAGCCGGGACAGGGGGAATTATGGCTACACCTTC. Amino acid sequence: CASSRDRGNYGYTF. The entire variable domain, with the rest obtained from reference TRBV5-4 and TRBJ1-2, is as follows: ETGVTQSPTHLIKTRGQQVTLRCSSQSGHNTVSWYQQALGQGPQFIFQYYREEENGRGNFPPRFSGLQFPNYSSELNVNALELDDSALYLCASSRDRGNYGYTFGSGTRLTVV.

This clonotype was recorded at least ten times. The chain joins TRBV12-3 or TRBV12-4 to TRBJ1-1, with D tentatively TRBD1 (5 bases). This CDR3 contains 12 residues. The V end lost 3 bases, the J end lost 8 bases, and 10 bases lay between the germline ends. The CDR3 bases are TGTGCCAGCAGTTTTATACGGGGGGAAGCTTTCTTT. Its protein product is CASSFIRGEAFF.

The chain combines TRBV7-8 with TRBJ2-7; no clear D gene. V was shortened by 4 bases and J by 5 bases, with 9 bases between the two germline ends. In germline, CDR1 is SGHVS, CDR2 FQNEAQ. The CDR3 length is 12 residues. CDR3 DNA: TGTGCCAGCAGCTCCCCCCTGCACGAGCAGTACTTC. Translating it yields CASSSPLHEQYF. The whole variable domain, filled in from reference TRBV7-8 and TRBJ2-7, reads GAGVSQSPRYKVAKRGQDVALRCDPISGHVSLFWYQQALGQGPEFLTYFQNEAQLDKSGLPSDRFFAERPEGSVSTLKIQRTQQEDSAVYLCASSSPLHEQYFGPGTRLTVT.

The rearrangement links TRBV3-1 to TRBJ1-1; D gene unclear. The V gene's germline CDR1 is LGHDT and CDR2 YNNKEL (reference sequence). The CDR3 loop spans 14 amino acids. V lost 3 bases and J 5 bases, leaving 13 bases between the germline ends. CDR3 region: CASSHPPGGTEAFF. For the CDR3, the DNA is TGTGCCAGCAGCCACCCACCGGGAGGTACTGAAGCTTTCTTT. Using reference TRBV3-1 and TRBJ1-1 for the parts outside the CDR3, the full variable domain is DTAVSQTPKYLVTQMGNDKSIKCEQNLGHDTMYWYKQDSKKFLKIMFSYNNKELIINETVPNRFSPKSPDKAHLNLHINSLELGDSAVYFCASSHPPGGTEAFFGQGTRLTVV.

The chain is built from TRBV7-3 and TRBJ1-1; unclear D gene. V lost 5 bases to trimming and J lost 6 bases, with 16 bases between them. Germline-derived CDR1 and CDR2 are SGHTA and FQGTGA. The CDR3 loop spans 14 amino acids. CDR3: CASSVGVAAAEAFF. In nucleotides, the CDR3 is TGTGCCAGCAGCGTTGGAGTTGCGGCCGCTGAAGCTTTCTTT.

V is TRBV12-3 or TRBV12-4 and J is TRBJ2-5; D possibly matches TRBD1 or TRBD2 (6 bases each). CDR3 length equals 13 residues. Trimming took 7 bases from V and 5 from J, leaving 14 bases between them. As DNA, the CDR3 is TGTGCCAGCACCTTTAGAGGGGGGGAGACCCAGTACTTC. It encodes CASTFRGGETQYF.

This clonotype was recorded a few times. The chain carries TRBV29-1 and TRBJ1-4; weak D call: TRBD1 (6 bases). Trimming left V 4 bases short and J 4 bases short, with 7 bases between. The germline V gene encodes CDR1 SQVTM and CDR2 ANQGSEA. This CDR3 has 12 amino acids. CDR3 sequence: CSVAQGNEKLFF. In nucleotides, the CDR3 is TGCAGCGTTGCACAGGGTAATGAAAAACTGTTTTTT. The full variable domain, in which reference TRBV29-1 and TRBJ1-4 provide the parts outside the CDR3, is SAVISQKPSRDICQRGTSLTIQCQVDSQVTMMFWYRQQPGQSLTLIATANQGSEATYESGFVIDKFPISRPNLTFSTLTVSNMSPEDSSIYLCSVAQGNEKLFFGSGTQLSVL.

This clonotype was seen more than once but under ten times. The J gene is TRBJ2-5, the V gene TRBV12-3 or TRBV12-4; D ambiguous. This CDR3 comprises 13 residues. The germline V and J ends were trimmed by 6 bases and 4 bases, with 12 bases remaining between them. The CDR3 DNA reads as TGTGCCAGCAGCCCATTACGGCCAGAGACCCAGTACTTC. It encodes CASSPLRPETQYF.

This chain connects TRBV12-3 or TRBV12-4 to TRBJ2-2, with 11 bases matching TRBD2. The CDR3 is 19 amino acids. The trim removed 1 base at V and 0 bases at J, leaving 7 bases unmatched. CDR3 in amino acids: CASSLVLGLADTNTGELFF. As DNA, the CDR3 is TGTGCCAGCAGTTTAGTATTGGGACTAGCGGACACGAACACCGGGGAGCTGTTTTTT.

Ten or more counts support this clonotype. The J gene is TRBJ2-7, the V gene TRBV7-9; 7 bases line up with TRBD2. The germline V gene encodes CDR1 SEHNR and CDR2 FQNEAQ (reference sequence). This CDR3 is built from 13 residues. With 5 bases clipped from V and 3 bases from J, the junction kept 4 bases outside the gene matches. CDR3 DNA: TGTGCCAGCAGCGGGCTAGCGGTCTACGAGCAGTACTTC. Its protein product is CASSGLAVYEQYF.

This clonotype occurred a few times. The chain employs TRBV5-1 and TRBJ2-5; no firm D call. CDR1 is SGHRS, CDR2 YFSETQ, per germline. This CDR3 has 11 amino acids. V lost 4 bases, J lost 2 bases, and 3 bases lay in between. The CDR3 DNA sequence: TGCGCCAGCAGCGAACAAGAGACCCAGTACTTC. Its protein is CASSEQETQYF.

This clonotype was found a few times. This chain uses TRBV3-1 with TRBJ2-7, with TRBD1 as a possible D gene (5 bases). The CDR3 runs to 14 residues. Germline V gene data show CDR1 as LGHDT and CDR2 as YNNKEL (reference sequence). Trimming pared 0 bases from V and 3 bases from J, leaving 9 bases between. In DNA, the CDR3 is TGTGCCAGCAGCCAAGAAGAGCAGGGCTACGAGCAGTACTTC. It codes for CASSQEEQGYEQYF.

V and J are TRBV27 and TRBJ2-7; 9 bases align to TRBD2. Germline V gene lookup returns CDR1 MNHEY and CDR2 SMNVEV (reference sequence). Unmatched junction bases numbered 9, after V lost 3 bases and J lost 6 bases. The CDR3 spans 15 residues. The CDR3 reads CASSFSGSLTGEQYF. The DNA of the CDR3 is TGTGCCAGCAGTTTTAGCGGGAGTCTTACGGGCGAGCAGTACTTC.

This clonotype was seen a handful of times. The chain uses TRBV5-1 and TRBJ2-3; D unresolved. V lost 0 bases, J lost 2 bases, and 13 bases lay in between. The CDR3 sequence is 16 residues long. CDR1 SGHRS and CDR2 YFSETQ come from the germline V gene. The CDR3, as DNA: TGCGCCAGCAGCTTGGCCCCCCAGCCCTCCACAGATACGCAGTATTTT. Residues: CASSLAPQPSTDTQYF.

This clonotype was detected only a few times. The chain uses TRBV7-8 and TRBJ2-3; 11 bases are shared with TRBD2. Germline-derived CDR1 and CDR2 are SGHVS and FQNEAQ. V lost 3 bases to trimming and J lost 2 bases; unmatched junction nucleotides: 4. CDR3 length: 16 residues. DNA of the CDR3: TGTGCCAGCAGCTTCGGGACTAGCGGCCCCACAGATACGCAGTATTTT. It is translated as CASSFGTSGPTDTQYF. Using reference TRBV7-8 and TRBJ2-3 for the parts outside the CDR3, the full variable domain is GAGVSQSPRYKVAKRGQDVALRCDPISGHVSLFWYQQALGQGPEFLTYFQNEAQLDKSGLPSDRFFAERPEGSVSTLKIQRTQQEDSAVYLCASSFGTSGPTDTQYFGPGTRLTVL.

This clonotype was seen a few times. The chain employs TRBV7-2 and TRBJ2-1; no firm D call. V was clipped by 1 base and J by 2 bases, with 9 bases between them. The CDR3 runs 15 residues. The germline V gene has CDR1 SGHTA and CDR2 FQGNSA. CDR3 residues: CASSLVWEPYNEQFF. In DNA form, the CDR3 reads TGTGCCAGCAGCTTAGTCTGGGAACCCTACAATGAGCAGTTCTTC. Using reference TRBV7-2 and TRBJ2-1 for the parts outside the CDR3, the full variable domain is GAGVSQSPSNKVTEKGKDVELRCDPISGHTALYWYRQSLGQGLEFLIYFQGNSAPDKSGLPSDRFSAERTGGSVSTLTIQRTQQEDSAVYLCASSLVWEPYNEQFFGPGTRLTVL.